This T cell receptor beta chain originates from a study of cytomegalovirus exposure and HLA in healthy donors. Whole-study findings and limits: V- and J-gene trimming of TCR beta was linked (in a later analysis) to a missense DCLRE1C variant.

PCR involved 60 Vbeta and 13 Jbeta primers. Assay used: immunoSEQ multiplex PCR; TCRdb lists only in-frame clones, some missing. The sample carries about 200,000 clones, about 13% recorded once. This clone was found a few times. Its antigen is not identified. Germline V gives CDR1 MGHRA, CDR2 YSYEKL. J lost 7 bases, V lost 0 bases, and 5 bases had no gene match. This CDR3 region has 17 residues. The gene calls are TRBV4-1 and TRBJ1-6; 11 bases line up with TRBD1. The TCR comes from a man aged 50-59 years in good health and CMV-seropositive. The sample was PBMCs. The CDR3 coding sequence is TGCGCCAGCAGCCAAGATCCTTGGGACAGGGGGAATTCACCCCTCCACTTT. The encoded protein is CASSQDPWDRGNSPLHF.